The 2 T cell receptor beta chains presented below share a single source sample, sequenced in a study of shared clonotypes between healthy human individuals. The assay was immunoSEQ multiplex PCR, and TCRdb's table has in-frame clones only and misses some. The top ten hold around 0.4% of the sample, which has 2 million to 2.5 million clones, over 90% seen once. The sequenced sample consisted of naive CD4+ T cells from PBMCs. Subset here: CD45RA+ positively selected. The receptors here all came from a man aged 18 to 30 in good health. Some clones in this sample may be carry-over from other donors' samples.

With respect to this clone: This CDR3 is also generated by other DNA sequences in the sample. The chain joins TRBV5-4 to TRBJ1-2, with D hard to call. CDR1 is SGHNT and CDR2 is YYREEE in the germline V gene (reference sequence). CDR3 size: 14 residues. V lost 0 bases and J lost 3, with 9 bases in between. The CDR3 DNA sequence: TGTGCCAGCAGCTTGGGAGCGGGGTACTATGGCTACACCTTC. Translating it yields CASSLGAGYYGYTF. The entire variable domain, with the rest obtained from reference TRBV5-4 and TRBJ1-2, is as follows: ETGVTQSPTHLIKTRGQQVTLRCSSQSGHNTVSWYQQALGQGPQFIFQYYREEENGRGNFPPRFSGLQFPNYSSELNVNALELDDSALYLCASSLGAGYYGYTFGSGTRLTVV.

The rearrangement uses TRBV9 and TRBJ1-2; perhaps TRBD1 as D (6 bases). The CDR3 totals 15 residues. Between the trimmed V and J ends, which lost 3 bases and 7 bases, there was a span of 19 bases. Germline V gene sequence: CDR1 SGDLS, CDR2 YYNGEE. The CDR3 reads CASSAWSLQGSGYTF. CDR3 nucleotides: TGTGCCAGCAGCGCCTGGAGTCTACAGGGTTCTGGCTACACCTTC.